The present T cell receptor beta chain was sequenced within a study of blood T cell repertoires in COVID-19. Background on the study: Sources were T cells, B-cell-depleted T cells, or PBMCs; the material itself was cDNA or gDNA.

V lost 7 bases to trimming and J lost 0 bases, with 16 bases between them. This CDR3 has 16 amino acids. Germline CDR1 is SGHTA and CDR2 is FQGTGA. In the original analysis: Estimates of nucleated cell counts were drawn from the amplification of reference gene primers. Profiling relied on immunoSEQ multiplex PCR, and the TCRdb table lists in-frame clones only, not all of them. V, J and clone size reflect that table, while D and trimming were determined from the DNA. The table lists about 250,000 clones, around nine tenths of them singletons. The TCR was taken from a man between 18 and 29 years old with active or convalescent COVID-19. The chain recombines TRBV7-3 with TRBJ2-1, with D possibly TRBD2 on 6 matching bases. Sequencing was done on a sample of peripheral blood. CDR3 sequence (DNA): TGTGCCAGCAACTCAGAGGGACTTGGCTCCTACAATGAGCAGTTCTTC. It translates to CASNSEGLGSYNEQFF.